This TCR beta chain was captured in a study of radiotherapy plus CTLA-4 blockade in lung cancer. Study at large: Among all patients, roughly 17% showed objective responses, while 30% to 35% had disease control. Notes on the study in general: Early shifts in blood T cell clones, with interferon-beta, reportedly predicted response best. TCR clones of tumor origin grew in blood after radiotherapy plus ipilimumab.

Germline V gene sequence: CDR1 SGDLS, CDR2 YYNGEE. V shed 0 bases and J shed 2 bases, with 13 bases lying between them. The length of the CDR3 is 16 residues. This clone appeared once. No antigen is known for it. The CDR3 ends on some other residue instead of the conserved phenylalanine or tryptophan, so this is likely a read error. The assay was immunoSEQ multiplex PCR, and TCRdb's table has in-frame clones only and misses some. The table lists roughly 48,000 clones, roughly four fifths of them singletons. Material: peripheral blood, obtained from a patient treated with radiotherapy plus ipilimumab. The receptor comes from a human donor with non-small cell lung cancer who had stable disease on radiotherapy plus ipilimumab. This rearrangement joins TRBV9 to TRBJ2-3, with D perhaps assigned TRBD1 or TRBD2 (5 bases each). CDR3 sequence reads: CASSVGIRGLTDTQYS. The CDR3, as DNA: TGTGCCAGCAGCGTAGGTATCCGGGGCCTCACAGATACGCAGTATTCT.